This T cell receptor beta chain was profiled in a study of cytomegalovirus exposure and HLA in healthy donors. Primers for the PCR totalled 60 Vbeta and 13 Jbeta. The assay was immunoSEQ multiplex PCR, and TCRdb's table has in-frame clones only and misses some. The data show 150,000 to 200,000 clones, roughly 12% seen once. CDR3 length: 15 amino acids. The germline CDR1 and CDR2 sequences are SGHRS and YFSETQ. The V and J ends lost 2 bases and 7 bases respectively, with 13 bases between them. The rearrangement links TRBV5-1 to TRBJ1-6; D perhaps matches TRBD1 (6 bases). The sample consisted of PBMCs. The clonotype was recovered from a man aged 45-60 years in good health and CMV-seropositive. The CDR3 loop reads CASSLLDRLNSPLHF. CDR3 DNA: TGCGCCAGCAGCTTATTGGACAGACTCAATTCACCCCTCCACTTT.